Each of the 25 T cell receptor beta chains below was sequenced from the same sample in a study of blood T cells in healthy people across ages. With a J-beta primer mix and a sample-barcoded 5' primer, a second PCR ran about 7 to 12 cycles. TCRdb re-analysed the 5' RACE reads in MiXCR, keeping a single row per CDR3 protein. Among hundreds of thousands of distinct CDR3 sequences listed, about 42% were seen once. The sequenced sample consisted of blood. All receptors derive from a man between 60 and 70 years old in good health.

This rearrangement joins TRBV20-1 to TRBJ1-1; the match to TRBD1 covers 7 bases. The germline gives CDR1 DFQATT, CDR2 SNEGSKA (reference sequence). This CDR3 spans 14 amino acids. V lost 6 bases, J lost 1 base, and 8 bases stayed unmatched. CDR3 amino acids: CSAPRQGGNTEAFF. CDR3 in DNA: TGCAGTGCCCCAAGACAGGGTGGGAACACTGAAGCTTTCTTT.

The chain has TRBV14 and TRBJ2-5, with TRBD1 as a possible D gene (5 bases). TRBJ2-1 matches the DNA end more closely, so the J call is doubtful. There are 15 residues in the CDR3. Germline lookup yields CDR1 SGHDN and CDR2 FVKESK. The CDR3: CASSQFQAGQETQFF. As DNA, the CDR3 is TGTGCCAGCAGCCAATTTCAGGCAGGACAAGAGACCCAGTTCTTC.

This clonotype was found once. V usage is TRBV4-1 and J usage is TRBJ2-7; D possibly uses TRBD1 or TRBD2 (5 bases each). The CDR3 runs to 15 residues. With 3 bases removed from V and 5 bases from J, the gap between germline ends came to 17 bases. Germline-derived CDR1 and CDR2 are MGHRA and YSYEKL. The CDR3 loop reads CASSHPLLRDHEQYF. Here the CDR3 DNA reads TGCGCCAGCAGCCATCCCCTCCTCAGGGACCACGAGCAGTACTTC.

The DNA of the CDR3 is TGCGCCGGCAAACCGGACAGGGAGGGCACAGATACGCAGTATTTT. Translation: CAGKPDREGTDTQYF. The V and J genes are TRBV5-1 and TRBJ2-3; 8 nucleotides align to TRBD1. J was trimmed by 1 base and V by 10 bases; bases with no gene match: 11. Germline V gene data show CDR1 as SGHRS and CDR2 as YFSETQ. The length of the CDR3 is 15 residues.

The V gene is TRBV4-3, the J gene TRBJ1-6; 8 bases are shared with TRBD1. The CDR3 runs to 15 residues. CDR1 and CDR2 from the germline V gene are LGHNA and YSLEER. Trimming cost V 2 bases and J 7 bases; bases outside gene matches: 4. The CDR3 DNA reads as TGCGCCAGCAGCCAATCCGGGACAGGAAATTCACCCCTCCACTTT. Amino acid sequence: CASSQSGTGNSPLHF.

The chain uses TRBV5-1 and TRBJ1-1; 7 bases align to TRBD1. The CDR3 runs to 13 residues. The germline V gene has CDR1 SGHRS and CDR2 YFSETQ. The junction had 4 bases not matched to a gene; V was cut back by 6 bases and J by 2 bases. For the CDR3, the DNA is TGCGCCAGCATCGACAGGGCTAACACTGAAGCTTTCTTT. Protein sequence: CASIDRANTEAFF. Complete variable domain (other parts from reference TRBV5-1 and TRBJ1-1): KAGVTQTPRYLIKTRGQQVTLSCSPISGHRSVSWYQQTPGQGLQFLFEYFSETQRNKGNFPGRFSGRQFSNSRSEMNVSTLELGDSALYLCASIDRANTEAFFGQGTRLTVV.

This clonotype showed up just a few times. This chain links TRBV10-3 with TRBJ2-7; TRBD1 or TRBD2 may be the D gene (6 bases each). Germline V CDR1 and CDR2: ENHRY, SYGVKD. The length of the CDR3 is 13 residues. V was pared by 6 bases and J by 0 bases, with 9 bases between. This chain's CDR3 is CAIRGGPSYEQYF. CDR3 nucleotides: TGTGCCATCAGGGGGGGCCCCTCCTACGAGCAGTACTTC.

This chain connects TRBV7-2 to TRBJ2-3; D gene unclear. Germline assignment: CDR1 SGHTA and CDR2 FQGNSA. Trimming cost V 0 bases and J 4 bases, with 14 bases left between them. There are 16 residues in the CDR3. The CDR3 region is CASSLARLDPADTQYF. CDR3 in DNA: TGTGCCAGCAGCTTAGCGCGACTCGACCCGGCAGATACGCAGTATTTT.

This clonotype came up a few times. The CDR3 nucleotides read TGTGCCAGCACCGAAAACCCAGGAAGCAATCAGCCCCAGCATTTT. Translated, it gives CASTENPGSNQPQHF. The chain joins TRBV6-1 to TRBJ1-5; unclear D gene. The length of the CDR3 is 15 residues. The V end lost 7 bases, the J end lost 1 base, and 14 bases lay between the germline ends. CDR1 and CDR2 from the germline V gene are MNHNS and SASEGT.

The V call is TRBV11-2, the J call TRBJ2-4, with 7 bases lining up with TRBD1. V lost 1 base and J lost 5; bases outside the gene matches: 8. Per germline, CDR1 SGHAT and CDR2 FQNNGV. The CDR3 length is 16 residues. Written as DNA, the CDR3 is TGTGCCAGCAGCTTAGGAGGAGTAGGACAGGAAAACATTCAGTACTTC. Amino acid sequence: CASSLGGVGQENIQYF.

The V call is TRBV7-2, the J call TRBJ2-7, with D unresolved. This CDR3 spans 12 amino acids. CDR1 and CDR2 from the germline V gene are SGHTA and FQGNSA. Trimming removed 2 bases from V and 7 bases from J, with 9 bases in between. In DNA form, the CDR3 reads TGTGCCAGCAGCTTATTGGGCCCTGAGCAGTACTTC. Its protein product is CASSLLGPEQYF.

V gene TRBV28 combines with J gene TRBJ2-7; 10 positions agree with TRBD2. The CDR3 loop spans 17 amino acids. J lost 7 bases, V lost 1 base, and 13 bases had no gene match. Germline V gene data show CDR1 as MDHEN and CDR2 as SYDVKM. The CDR3 is CASSLLISGGTGSEQYF. Written as DNA, the CDR3 is TGTGCCAGCAGTTTATTAATTAGCGGGGGGACCGGGTCTGAGCAGTACTTC.

Remarks on this clonotype: One end of the junction is discordant with germline, which a read error may explain. CDR3 protein: CAGSVQREQYF. In DNA form, the CDR3 reads TGTGCCGGCAGCGTACAGCGCGAGCAGTACTTC. This chain uses TRBV7-9 with TRBJ2-7; unclear D gene. The CDR3 is 11 amino acids. Germline-derived CDR1 and CDR2 are SEHNR and FQNEAQ (reference sequence). The complete variable domain, with remaining parts taken from reference TRBV7-9 and TRBJ2-7, reads DTGVSQNPRHKITKRGQNVTFRCDPISEHNRLYWYRQTLGQGPEFLTYFQNEAQLEKSRLLSDRFSAERPKGSFSTLEIQRTEQGDSAMYLCAGSVQREQYFGPGTRLTVT.

About this clonotype: At one end the junction does not follow the germline gene, possibly because of a read error. V and J are TRBV25-1 and TRBJ2-3, with D perhaps assigned TRBD1 or TRBD2 (5 bases each). This CDR3 region has 16 residues. In germline, CDR1 is MGHDK, CDR2 SYGVNS. CDR3 loop: CAGSGPGAYITDMQYF. The DNA for the CDR3 is TGTGCCGGCAGTGGTCCCGGGGCTTATATCACAGATATGCAGTATTTT. Variable domain in full (rest from reference TRBV25-1 and TRBJ2-3): EADIYQTPRYLVIGTGKKITLECSQTMGHDKMYWYQQDPGMELHLIHYSYGVNSTEKGDLSSESTVSRIRTEHFPLTLESARPSHTSQYLCAGSGPGAYITDMQYFGPGTRLTVL.

V is TRBV4-3 and J is TRBJ1-6, with 8 bases that match TRBD1. The germline V gene has CDR1 LGHNA and CDR2 YSLEER. Unmatched junction bases numbered 9, after V lost 4 bases and J lost 10 bases. The CDR3 is made up of 15 amino acids. The CDR3 spells CASSPETGVSSPLHF. The CDR3 bases are TGCGCCAGCAGCCCAGAGACAGGGGTTTCCTCACCCCTCCACTTT.

Concerning this clonotype itself: Sequence at one end of the junction differs from germline and may be a read error. The V and J genes are TRBV9 and TRBJ2-5, with 14 bases aligning to TRBD2. Germline-derived CDR1 and CDR2 are SGDLS and YYNGEE. The CDR3 is 18 amino acids. The CDR3 DNA is TGTGCCAGCAGCGTGACTAGCGGGGGGGCCAGGTACCAGGAGACCCAGTACTTC. This sequence encodes CASSVTSGGARYQETQYF. The variable domain in full, with the rest retrieved from reference TRBV9 and TRBJ2-5, is DSGVTQTPKHLITATGQRVTLRCSPRSGDLSVYWYQQSLDQGLQFLIQYYNGEERAKGNILERFSAQQFPDLHSELNLSSLELGDSALYFCASSVTSGGARYQETQYFGPGTRLLVL.

This clonotype has a handful of counts. One base away lies a much larger clone, so this may be a sequencing read error. The gene calls are TRBV7-9 and TRBJ2-7; TRBD2 matches at 8 bases. Germline lookup yields CDR1 SEHNR and CDR2 FQNEAQ (reference sequence). V dropped 5 bases and J dropped 7; count of bases not matched to a gene: 10. This CDR3 spans 14 amino acids. CDR3 nucleotides: TGTGCCAGCAGCGACTCAAGCGGGGGTGGAGAGCAGTACTTC. Translation: CASSDSSGGGEQYF.

This chain joins TRBV27 and TRBJ2-1; the D gene is possibly TRBD2 (5 bases). V was shortened by 4 bases and J by 7 bases, with 11 bases between the two germline ends. This CDR3 spans 13 amino acids. Germline values: CDR1 MNHEY, CDR2 SMNVEV (reference sequence). DNA for the CDR3: TGTGCCAGCAGTTACACTAGATCTAATGAGCAGTTCTTC. It encodes CASSYTRSNEQFF.

The genes are TRBV7-2 and TRBJ2-1; 8 bases map to TRBD2. Germline V gene data show CDR1 as SGHTA and CDR2 as FQGNSA. The CDR3 has 15 amino acids. V dropped 2 bases and J dropped 6; count of bases not matched to a gene: 6. This CDR3 is CASSLYRGGLNEQFF. Here the CDR3 DNA reads TGTGCCAGCAGCTTATACCGGGGGGGCCTCAATGAGCAGTTCTTC.

This clonotype was seen a few times. The rearrangement uses TRBV12-3 or TRBV12-4 and TRBJ1-3; TRBD1 might be the D (5 bases). V dropped 4 bases and J dropped 1 base, with 8 bases sitting between them. The CDR3 is 14 residues long. As DNA, the CDR3 is TGTGCCAGCAGTTCGCAGGGATCTGGAAACACCATATATTTT. Amino acid sequence: CASSSQGSGNTIYF.

The chain is built from TRBV6-2 or TRBV6-3 and TRBJ1-1; D is unresolved. Germline CDR1 reads MNHEY; CDR2 reads SVGEGT. The CDR3 has 16 residues. V gave up 0 bases and J gave up 5 bases, with 16 bases separating them. The CDR3, as DNA: TGTGCCAGCAGTTACTCGAAGGACCCCGCGGGTACTGAAGCTTTCTTT. Protein product: CASSYSKDPAGTEAFF.

In its sample, this clonotype was seen once. In DNA form, the CDR3 reads TGTGCCAGCAGCGTAGACGGGAGCGCCTACGGGCAGTACTTC. The encoded protein is CASSVDGSAYGQYF. The genes are TRBV9 and TRBJ2-4, with TRBD2 as a possible D gene (6 bases). The CDR3 is 14 residues long. Between the trimmed V and J ends, which lost 0 bases and 13 bases, there was a span of 17 bases. CDR1 is SGDLS, CDR2 YYNGEE, per germline.

The V and J genes are TRBV7-2 and TRBJ1-6, with TRBD1 as a possible D gene (6 bases). Germline CDR1 SGHTA, CDR2 FQGNSA. Trimming shortened V by 5 bases and J by 9 bases, and 14 bases separated the two germline ends. CDR3 length: 14 amino acids. CDR3 amino acids: CASSDLRGVSPLHF. CDR3 sequence (DNA): TGTGCCAGCAGCGACTTGAGGGGGGTTTCACCCCTCCACTTT.

This chain uses TRBV2 with TRBJ2-7; no clear D. The germline gives CDR1 SNHLY, CDR2 FYNNEI. The CDR3 runs 11 residues. V lost 5 bases and J 5 bases, leaving 7 bases between the germline ends. The CDR3 DNA reads as TGTGCCAGCAGTACAATCGACGAGCAGTACTTC. It translates to CASSTIDEQYF.

In its sample, this clonotype was seen many times. The V gene is TRBV28, the J gene TRBJ2-7; TRBD2 matches 10 bases. V was pared by 4 bases and J by 7 bases, with 10 bases of the junction left unmatched. This CDR3 contains 15 residues. Germline V CDR1 and CDR2: MDHEN, SYDVKM. The chain's CDR3 is CASSSPAGGPLEQYF. The CDR3 DNA is TGTGCCAGCAGTTCTCCAGCGGGGGGGCCTTTGGAGCAGTACTTC.